This is a list of T cell receptor beta chains from one sample in a study of blood T cell repertoires in COVID-19. Sequencing was performed with immunoSEQ multiplex PCR; in TCRdb, only in-frame clones are kept and a portion is missing. The repertoire has over 250,000 clones, 85% to 90% of them found once; the top ten carry approximately 9.5%. Sequenced sample: PBMCs or T cells enriched from blood (not recorded which). Receptor source: a middle-aged man who had recovered from COVID-19. CDR3s include the opening cysteine and the closing phenylalanine or tryptophan. D genes are given only for firm matches. The size field is filled for only some rows; it gives once, few, many or a size class.

. | . | TRBJ2-4 | TRBV7-9 | TGTGCCAGCAGCTTATTTGGGACACAGTACTTC | CASSLFGTQYF
. | . | TRBJ1-2 | TRBV3-1/TRBV3-2 | TGTGCCAGCAGCCAAGACGTGGTTCCGGACTATGGCTACACCTTC | CASSQDVVPDYGYTF
TRBD2 | . | TRBJ2-1 | TRBV25-1 | TGTGCCAGCAGTGGACCTAGCGGGCCAACCTACAATGAGCAGTTCTTC | CASSGPSGPTYNEQFF
TRBD1 | . | TRBJ2-6 | TRBV19 | TGTGCCAGTAGTATCGGACAGGGCGTCAGCTCTGGGGCCAACGTCCTGACTTTC | CASSIGQGVSSGANVLTF
. | . | TRBJ2-1 | TRBV19 | TGTGCCAGTAGTATGGGAGTAGTCCCGGCGGGCTACAATGAGCAGTTCTTC | CASSMGVVPAGYNEQFF
. | . | TRBJ1-1 | TRBV5-6 | TGTGCCAGCAGCTTTACAGGGCGCACTGAAGCTTTCTTT | CASSFTGRTEAFF
. | once | TRBJ1-1 | TRBV6-1 | TGTGCCAGCAGTGAAGTCGGTGCATCTGAAGCTTTCTTT | CASSEVGASEAFF
TRBD2 | few | TRBJ2-5 | TRBV7-9 | TGTGCCAGCAGCTTATGGTCCAGCGGGAGTCGGTTTGAGACCCAGTACTTC | CASSLWSSGSRFETQYF
TRBD1 | . | TRBJ1-4 | TRBV19 | TGTGCCAGTAGTGCCAACAGGGGGCAAAATGAAAAACTGTTTTTT | CASSANRGQNEKLFF
. | . | TRBJ2-7 | TRBV5-4 | TGTGCCAGCAGCCGGGGCGGCAGGGGTAGCTACGAGCAGTACTTC | CASSRGGRGSYEQYF
. | . | TRBJ2-7 | TRBV3-1/TRBV3-2 | TGTGCCAGCAGCCAAGCGCAGGGAGGTTTATACGAGCAGTACTTC | CASSQAQGGLYEQYF
TRBD2 | . | TRBJ2-5 | TRBV7-3 | TGTGCCAGCAGCCCAAGGGCACTAGCGGGACAAGAGACCCAGTACTTC | CASSPRALAGQETQYF
TRBD1 | . | TRBJ2-7 | TRBV4-3 | TGCGCCAGCAGCCCGACAGGGGGGTCCTACGAGCAGTACTTC | CASSPTGGSYEQYF
. | once | TRBJ2-7 | TRBV12-3/TRBV12-4 | TGTGCCAGCAGTCGGTCGGGGGAGCAGTACTTC | CASSRSGEQYF
. | . | TRBJ2-7 | TRBV14 | TGTGCCAGCAGCACGACACTCATTGGGGAGCAGTACTTC | CASSTTLIGEQYF
TRBD2 | once | TRBJ2-3 | TRBV15 | TGTGCCACCAGCACAAAACTAGCGGGGGGCACAGATACGCAGTATTTT | CATSTKLAGGTDTQYF
TRBD1 | . | TRBJ2-7 | TRBV25-1 | TGTGCCAGCAGTAGGGTCGGGACAGGGAAGGATCAGCAGTACTTC | CASSRVGTGKDQQYF
TRBD1 | . | TRBJ1-2 | TRBV4-1 | TGCGCCAGCAGCCAAGATCCGAGGGGGCGGCTGGGTGGCTACACCTTC | CASSQDPRGRLGGYTF
TRBD1 | . | TRBJ1-1 | TRBV6-5 | TGTGCCAGCAGTCCTCAAACAGGGGCCTACACTGAAGCTTTCTTT | CASSPQTGAYTEAFF
TRBD1 | . | TRBJ1-6 | TRBV3-1/TRBV3-2 | TGTGCCAGCAGCCAAGACGGGACAGCCGGTTCACCCCTCCACTTT | CASSQDGTAGSPLHF
. | . | TRBJ2-2 | TRBV2 | TGTGCCAGCATCGCTTGGGTTGAGGACACCGGGGAGCTGTTTTTT | CASIAWVEDTGELFF
. | . | TRBJ1-1 | TRBV11-1 | TGTGCCAGCAGCTTAACAGGTCAGAAGATCAACACTGAAGCTTTCTTT | CASSLTGQKINTEAFF
TRBD1 | once | TRBJ1-2 | TRBV24-1 | TGTGCCACCAGTGATAAAGGGACAGGGGGGGATGGCTACACCTTC | CATSDKGTGGDGYTF
. | . | TRBJ2-3 | TRBV24-1 | TGTGCCACCAGTGATTCGGGGGACAGAGTTACAGATACGCAGTATTTT | CATSDSGDRVTDTQYF
. | . | TRBJ1-6 | TRBV5-1 | TGCGCCAGCAGCCCTTGGGGAGGGTCTTCACCCCTCCACTTT | CASSPWGGSSPLHF
TRBD2 | . | TRBJ2-3 | TRBV10-1 | TGCGCCAGCAGTGAAAGCGGGGGCGTCGGCCTGGATACGCAGTATTTT | CASSESGGVGLDTQYF
. | . | TRBJ2-2 | TRBV4-2 | TGTGCCAGCAGCCAAGCTTCGCGCAGGGGCTACACCGGGGAGCTGTTTTTT | CASSQASRRGYTGELFF
TRBD2 | . | TRBJ2-7 | TRBV11-2 | TGTGCCAGCAGCTTAGAAGTGCTAGCGGGACCAACCGGCCGCCCCTACGAGCAGTACTTC | CASSLEVLAGPTGRPYEQYF
. | . | TRBJ1-5 | TRBV4-1 | TGCGCCAGCAGCCAAGACAGGGGAAGTCAGCCCCAGCATTTT | CASSQDRGSQPQHF
. | . | TRBJ1-4 | TRBV27 | TGTGCCAGCAGTTTAATATTTCCTACAACTAATGAAAAACTGTTTTTT | CASSLIFPTTNEKLFF
. | . | TRBJ2-7 | TRBV14 | TGTGCCAGCAGCCAGGCAGGAACCTACGAGCAGTACTTC | CASSQAGTYEQYF
TRBD1 | . | TRBJ2-4 | TRBV5-1 | TGCGCCAGCAGCTTGTTAGGGTCAGGGGGTGAAAACATTCAGTACTTC | CASSLLGSGGENIQYF
TRBD2 | . | TRBJ2-5 | TRBV18 | TGTGCCAGCTCACCGTCGGGACTAGCGGGGGGCTACCAAGAGACCCAGTACTTC | CASSPSGLAGGYQETQYF
. | . | TRBJ2-7 | TRBV11-2 | TGTGCCAGCATGACCGTATACTACGCGCACGAGCAGTACTTC | CASMTVYYAHEQYF
TRBD2 | . | TRBJ2-7 | TRBV6-2/TRBV6-3 | TGTGCCAGCAGCGGCCAGGAGGGACTAGCTATTAAAGCGCAGTACTTC | CASSGQEGLAIKAQYF
TRBD1 | . | TRBJ2-7 | TRBV4-1 | TGCGCCAGCAGCCAAAGTCTCACCGGGACAGGGGTCTCCTACGAGCAGTACTTC | CASSQSLTGTGVSYEQYF
TRBD2 | . | TRBJ2-1 | TRBV27 | TGTGCCAGCAGGCCCGGGACTAGCGGGAGTACGCCCGAGCAGTTCTTC | CASRPGTSGSTPEQFF
TRBD1 | . | TRBJ1-1 | TRBV30 | TGTGCCTGGAGTGCCCAGGGGGCAGGTGAAGCTTTCTTT | CAWSAQGAGEAFF